This TCR beta chain was observed in a study of OX40 agonist ivuxolimab in advanced cancers. The method was immunoSEQ multiplex PCR; TCRdb's version includes in-frame clones alone and lacks a portion of them. Of tens of thousands of clones in the sample, about 90% were seen once. This CDR3 region has 14 residues. Trimming shortened V by 6 bases and J by 6 bases, and 12 bases separated the two germline ends. Germline V gives CDR1 MNHEY, CDR2 SMNVEV (reference sequence). Sequences were derived from CD4+ or CD8+ T cells sorted from blood, sampled in a trial of the OX40 agonist ivuxolimab. The clonotype was recovered from an adult with an advanced solid tumor such as melanoma, head and neck, liver or kidney cancer. The rearrangement joins TRBV27 to TRBJ1-6; D is uncertain. DNA of the CDR3: TGTGCCAGCAGGGAAGGTGTTGGTAATTCACCCCTCCACTTT. Translated: CASREGVGNSPLHF.